This T cell receptor beta chain was recorded in a study of liver allograft versus peripheral blood T cells. Study background: Transplanted-liver T cell receptor repertoires were compared with recipients' peripheral blood repertoires.

Germline CDR1 DFQATT, CDR2 SNEGSKA (reference sequence). The V end lost 5 bases, the J end lost 9 bases, and 8 bases lay between the germline ends. The CDR3 is 11 amino acids. Study-wide findings and caveats: Peripheral blood repertoires reportedly differed from the T cell receptor repertoires found inside liver allografts.

TCRdb called the reads again in MiXCR, with one record for every CDR3 protein. Among roughly 7,500 distinct CDR3 sequences, less than 20% were seen once, and the ten largest hold 4% to 4.5%. This clonotype was seen only a few times. Its target is not known. This chain connects TRBV20-1 to TRBJ1-6; D not resolved. The sequence derives from a human patient who had a liver transplant. Among the T cells, some may be from the graft donor. CDR3 sequence: CSAGKSSPLHF. CDR3 bases: TGCAGTGCTGGTAAAAGTTCACCCCTCCACTTT.